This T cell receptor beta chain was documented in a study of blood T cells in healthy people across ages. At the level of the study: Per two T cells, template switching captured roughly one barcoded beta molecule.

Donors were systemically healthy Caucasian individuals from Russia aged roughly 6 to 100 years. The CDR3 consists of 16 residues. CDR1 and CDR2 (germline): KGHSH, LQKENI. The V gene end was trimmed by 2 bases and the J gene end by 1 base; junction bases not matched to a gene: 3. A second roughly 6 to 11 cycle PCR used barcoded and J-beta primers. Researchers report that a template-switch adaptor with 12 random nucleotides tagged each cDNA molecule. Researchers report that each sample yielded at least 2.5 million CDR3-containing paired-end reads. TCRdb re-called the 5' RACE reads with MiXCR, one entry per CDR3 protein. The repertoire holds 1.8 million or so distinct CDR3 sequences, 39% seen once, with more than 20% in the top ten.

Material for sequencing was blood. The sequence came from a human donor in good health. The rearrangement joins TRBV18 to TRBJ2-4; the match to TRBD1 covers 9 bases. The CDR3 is CASSPNGQGAKNIQYF. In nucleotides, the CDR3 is TGTGCCAGCTCACCAAACGGACAGGGGGCCAAAAACATTCAGTACTTC.